This T cell receptor beta chain was recovered during a study of immune cell composition in non-small cell lung cancer. Study-level points and caveats: Around 80% of squamous and approximately 30% of adenocarcinoma cases had tumour-associated clones >0.5%.

The method was immunoSEQ multiplex PCR; TCRdb's version includes in-frame clones alone and lacks a portion of them. Of around 13,000 clones in the sample, 73% were seen once. After removal of 8 bases from V and 2 bases from J, the junction contained 7 bases not matched to a gene. CDR3 length equals 14 residues. The germline V gene encodes CDR1 SNHLY and CDR2 FYNNEI. Details on this clone: Its specificity is not known.

The rearrangement links TRBV2 to TRBJ2-5; 8 bases line up with TRBD1. This clonotype was sampled from a human donor with non-small cell lung cancer. The sequencing sample was made of lung tumor tissue. CDR3 nucleotides: TGTGCCAGCGTCAGACAGGGGCGGCAAGAGACCCAGTACTTC. Amino acid sequence: CASVRQGRQETQYF.